This TCR beta chain is from a study of Graves' ophthalmopathy and Graves' hyperthyroidism. Study findings and constraints: In separating ophthalmopathy from stable hyperthyroidism, a 13-signature model achieved nearly 90% sensitivity and approximately 81% specificity.

Trimming pared 0 bases from V and 5 bases from J, leaving 11 bases between. Germline assignment: CDR1 SGDLS and CDR2 YYNGEE. This CDR3 has 14 amino acids. This clonotype has ten or more counts. Its antigen remains unknown. Amplification of the TCR beta CDR3 regions used RNA transcripts (as template). Following a first-round RT-PCR that used HTBI primers, a second-round multiplex PCR was carried out. Each CDR3 protein is one row after TCRdb ran MiXCR on the multiplex PCR reads. The top ten clones hold approximately 7% of a sample with roughly 400,000 distinct CDR3 sequences, roughly 15% of them seen once. Hyperthyroidism patients, aged 18 to 65, were newly diagnosed, under 2 months' duration. Diagnostic conclusions were grounded in clinical symptoms, serum thyroxine, TRAb, thyroid ultrasound and orbital computed tomography.

The chain joins TRBV9 to TRBJ2-5; D ambiguous. This clonotype was obtained from a woman aged 18-29 years with stable Graves' hyperthyroidism. Sequenced material: peripheral blood. CDR3 nucleotide sequence: TGTGCCAGCAGCGTAGCTGGGGTACTGGAGACCCAGTACTTC. Its protein product is CASSVAGVLETQYF.